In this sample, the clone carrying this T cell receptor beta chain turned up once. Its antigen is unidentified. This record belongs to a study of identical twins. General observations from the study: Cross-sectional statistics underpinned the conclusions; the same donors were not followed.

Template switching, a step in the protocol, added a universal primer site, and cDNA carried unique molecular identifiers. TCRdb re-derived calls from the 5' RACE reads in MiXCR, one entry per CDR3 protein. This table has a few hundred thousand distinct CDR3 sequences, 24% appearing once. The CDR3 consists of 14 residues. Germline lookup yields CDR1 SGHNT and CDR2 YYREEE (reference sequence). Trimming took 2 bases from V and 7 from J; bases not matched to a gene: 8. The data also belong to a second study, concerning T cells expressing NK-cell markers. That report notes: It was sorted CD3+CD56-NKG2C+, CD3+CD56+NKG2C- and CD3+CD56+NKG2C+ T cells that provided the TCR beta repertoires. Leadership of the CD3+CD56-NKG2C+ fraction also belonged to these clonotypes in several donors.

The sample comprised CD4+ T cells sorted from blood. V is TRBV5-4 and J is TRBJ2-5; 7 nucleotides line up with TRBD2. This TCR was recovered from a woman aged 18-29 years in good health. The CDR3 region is CASSFPATGGTQYF. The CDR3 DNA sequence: TGTGCCAGCAGCTTTCCGGCCACGGGGGGGACCCAGTACTTC.